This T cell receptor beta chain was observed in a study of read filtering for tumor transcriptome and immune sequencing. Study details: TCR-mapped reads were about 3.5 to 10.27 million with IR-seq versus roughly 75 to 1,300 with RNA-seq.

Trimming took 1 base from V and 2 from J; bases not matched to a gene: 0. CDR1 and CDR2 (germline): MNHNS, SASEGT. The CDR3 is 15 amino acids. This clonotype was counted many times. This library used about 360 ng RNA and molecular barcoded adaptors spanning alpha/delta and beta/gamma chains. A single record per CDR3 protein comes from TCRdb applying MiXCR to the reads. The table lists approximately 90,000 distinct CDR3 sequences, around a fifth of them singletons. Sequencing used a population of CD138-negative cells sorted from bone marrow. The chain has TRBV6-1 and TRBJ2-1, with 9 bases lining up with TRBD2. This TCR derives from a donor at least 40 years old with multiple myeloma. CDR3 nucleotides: TGTGCCAGCAGTGAAGTAGCGGGGGCCTACAATGAGCAGTTCTTC. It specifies CASSEVAGAYNEQFF.